This TCR beta chain is drawn from a study of shared clonotypes between healthy human individuals. A note on this clone: Its antigen is currently unknown.

This CDR3 is built from 12 residues. In germline, CDR1 is MNHNS, CDR2 SASEGT. Study results and limitations: Relative to clonotypes present in all four donors, those not shared had lower generation probabilities.

Generated by immunoSEQ multiplex PCR, the TCRdb table keeps only in-frame clones and is missing some. Of about 680,000 clones listed, around two thirds are singletons. The sequenced sample consisted of memory CD4+ T cells sorted from blood. Subset of the sample: CD45RA-negative fraction. The chain has TRBV6-1 and TRBJ2-3, with a weak D call TRBD2 (6 bases). This TCR was recovered from a woman aged 25-40 years in good health. Here the CDR3 reads CATRDSTDTQYF. CDR3 in DNA: TGTGCTACGCGGGACAGCACAGATACGCAGTATTTT.